A single sample is the source of the 25 T cell receptor beta chains below, sequenced in a study of CD8+ T cells in alopecia areata (dated 2018 in TCRdb). Cells from mouse cutaneous lymph nodes were pooled, stained for CD4, CD8alpha, NKG2D, NKG2ACE and other markers, and then sorted on a BD Influx. The library was produced with the immunoSEQ multiplex PCR assay. For TCR sequencing, RNA was extracted from every sample and reverse transcribed into cDNA to serve as template. TCRdb took over this immuneACCESS table, retaining in-frame rearrangements with V and J assigned. Such tables are incomplete; in checked studies, under half of the missing clones stem from an unresolved V gene, and the remainder is unexplained. The sample counts approximately 300,000 clones, each observed more than once. The ten most abundant clones make up roughly 1.2% of the sample. Sequenced: CD4+ T cells sorted from a lymph node. These receptor sequences come from a C3H/HeJ mouse with alopecia areata. Regarding MHC type, mice of this strain are H2-k.

To note about this clone: Genes and germline are mouse. The CDR3 end lies 3 residues beyond the end of the read and is filled in from the germline J gene. This chain links TRBV31 with TRBJ1-6, with D maybe TRBD1 (6 bases). TRBJ1-6 is placed among ORFs of uncertain function. Germline V gene lookup returns CDR1 GKSSPN and CDR2 SITVG. Trimming left V 0 bases short and J 5 bases short, with 11 bases between. The CDR3 spans 15 residues. The CDR3 sequence is CAWSLVAGDNSPLYF. Partial CDR3 DNA: TGTGCCTGGAGTCTAGTCGCAGGGGATAATTCGCCC.

This clone was observed a handful of times. Gene names are mouse gene names. The read ends 4 residues before the CDR3 terminus; that terminus is restored from the germline J gene. This sequence joins TRBV1 and TRBJ2-5, with D maybe TRBD2 (6 bases). The V gene's germline CDR1 is NSQYPW and CDR2 LRSPGD (reference sequence). CDR3 length: 15 residues. V lost 1 base and J 3 bases, leaving 11 bases between the germline ends. The CDR3 bases that were read are TGCACCTGCAGTGCAGCCGGGACTCCTCAAGAC. It translates to CTCSAAGTPQD. The full CDR3 protein is CTCSAAGTPQDTQYF.

A few counts support this clone. The genes and germline here are from mouse. The CDR3 end lies 3 residues beyond the end of the read and is filled in from the germline J gene. Other nucleotide sequences in the sample specify the same CDR3. This chain joins TRBV13-1 and TRBJ1-6; D is undetermined. TRBJ1-6 is an ORF, with its function uncertain. Per germline, CDR1 NSHNY and CDR2 SYGAGN. The V end lost 4 bases, the J end lost 0 bases, and 8 bases lay between the germline ends. This CDR3 contains 15 residues. CDR3 DNA (partial): TGTGCCAGCAGTCCCGACAATTCCTATAATTCGCCC. This translates into CASSPDNSYNSP. The complete CDR3 reads CASSPDNSYNSPLYF.

About this clone itself: Mouse gene names apply. The CDR3 extends 4 residues past the end of the read, so its final part is completed from the germline J gene. The chain joins TRBV5 to TRBJ2-5; D might be TRBD1 (6 bases). The CDR3 runs to 14 residues. The germline V gene encodes CDR1 LGHNA and CDR2 YNLKQL (reference sequence). The CDR3 sequence: CASSQLRGKDTQYF. CDR3 DNA (partial): TGTGCCAGCAGCCAACTCAGGGGAAAAGAC.

This clone was recorded a few times. This sequence may be a read error, since a much larger clone differs from it by one base. Gene names and germline refer to mouse. Read coverage stops 4 residues before the CDR3 terminus; the germline J gene supplies the remainder. The identical CDR3 is also encoded by other nucleotide sequences in the sample. V and J are TRBV19 and TRBJ2-4, with TRBD2 matching over 11 bases. CDR3 length: 15 residues. Losses at the gene ends were 5 bases for V and 0 bases for J; bases not matched to a gene: 2. Germline CDR1 and CDR2: FNHDT and SITEND (reference sequence). Partial CDR3 DNA: TGTGCCAGCAGGGGGACTGGGGGTAGTCAAAAC. Protein sequence: CASRGTGGSQN. The full CDR3 sequence reads CASRGTGGSQNTLYF.

Regarding this clone: Gene names and germline match the mouse. The read is 4 residues too short to cover the CDR3 end, so that end is filled in from the germline J gene. V and J are TRBV19 and TRBJ2-7; 10 bases fit TRBD2. After removal of 4 bases from V and 2 bases from J, the junction contained 3 bases not matched to a gene. The CDR3 has 14 residues. Germline CDR1 FNHDT, CDR2 SITEND (reference sequence). The CDR3 bases that were read are TGTGCCAGCAGTCCTCTGGGGGGGCCCTAT. It encodes CASSPLGGPY. The full CDR3 reads CASSPLGGPYEQYF.

This clone was observed a handful of times. Mouse gene names apply. The CDR3 end falls 4 residues outside the read, so it is completed with the germline J gene. This chain joins TRBV5 and TRBJ2-1, with TRBD1 matching 9 bases. The germline gives CDR1 LGHNA, CDR2 YNLKQL (reference sequence). The CDR3 loop spans 13 amino acids. This CDR3 is CASRGTGLAEQFF. Partial CDR3 DNA: TGTGCCAGCAGGGGGACAGGGCTGGCT.

Notes on this clone: Germline and genes here are mouse. The CDR3 end lies 4 residues beyond the end of the read and is filled in from the germline J gene. The chain joins TRBV19 to TRBJ2-1; TRBD1 matches 7 bases. V dropped 4 bases and J dropped 4; count of bases not matched to a gene: 5. The CDR3 runs to 14 residues. Germline loops: CDR1 FNHDT, CDR2 SITEND (reference sequence). The CDR3 DNA, read in part, is TGTGCCAGCAGTGAGACAGGGAGGTATGCT. This sequence encodes CASSETGRYA. The entire CDR3 sequence reads CASSETGRYAEQFF.

This clone was recorded a few times. Genes here carry mouse names. The read gets to within 4 residues of the CDR3 end, and the germline J gene fills in the rest. This sample includes further DNA sequences coding for the same CDR3. This sequence joins TRBV13-3 and TRBJ2-4, with D tentatively TRBD1 (5 bases). Germline-derived CDR1 and CDR2 are NNHDY and SYVADS. This CDR3 has 13 residues. Trimming took off 2 bases at V and 1 base at J, with 5 bases between the two ends. CDR3 sequence reads: CASSDRGQNTLYF. The CDR3 bases that were read are TGTGCCAGCAGTGACAGGGGTCAAAAC.

As to this clone: Germline and genes here are mouse. The CDR3 goes on 4 residues after the read ends, and that part is filled in from the germline J gene. V usage is TRBV13-1 and J usage is TRBJ2-3; D is possibly TRBD1 (5 bases). V was cut by 5 bases and J by 3 bases, with 7 bases left in between. Germline lookup yields CDR1 NSHNY and CDR2 SYGAGN. The CDR3 has 12 amino acids. The CDR3 DNA, read in part, is TGTGCCAGCAGGTCAGGGGCAGAA. It encodes CASRSGAE. In full, the CDR3 reads CASRSGAETLYF.

This clone was picked up many times. Here the gene names and germline are mouse. The same CDR3 arises from other DNA sequences in this sample as well. The CDR3 region is CASSPGTTSAETLYF. Incomplete CDR3 DNA: TGTGCCAGCAGCCCCGGGACAACTAGTGCAGAA. The chain couples TRBV19 to TRBJ2-3; D perhaps matches TRBD1 (6 bases). Sequencing ends 4 residues short of the CDR3 end; the germline J gene provides the rest. From germline, CDR1 is FNHDT and CDR2 SITEND (reference sequence). V shed 5 bases and J shed 0 bases, with 13 bases lying between them. This CDR3 spans 15 amino acids.

A note on this clone: Gene names refer to mouse genes. The CDR3 extends 4 residues past the end of the read, so its final part is completed from the germline J gene. This chain joins TRBV5 and TRBJ2-1, with D possibly matching TRBD2 (6 bases). The CDR3 length is 15 residues. V was clipped by 0 bases and J by 3 bases, with 9 bases between them. Germline lookup yields CDR1 LGHNA and CDR2 YNLKQL (reference sequence). The CDR3 is CASSQDTLGYAEQFF. The sequenced part of the CDR3 DNA is TGTGCCAGCAGCCAAGATACACTGGGCTATGCT.

This clone was recorded a few times. Each gene name is a mouse one. With the read ending 4 residues before the CDR3 end, the germline J gene is used to fill in that end. The chain couples TRBV13-1 to TRBJ2-5; TRBD2 matches at 12 bases. CDR1 NSHNY and CDR2 SYGAGN come from the germline V gene. The trim removed 3 bases at V and 0 bases at J, leaving 5 bases unmatched. The CDR3 covers 17 residues. CDR3 bases read: TGTGCCAGCAGTGGGGGACTGGGGGGTGTTAACCAAGAC. Protein sequence: CASSGGLGGVNQD. The CDR3 in its entirety is CASSGGLGGVNQDTQYF.

Remarks on this clone: The genes and germline here are from mouse. With the read ending 4 residues before the CDR3 end, the germline J gene is used to fill in that end. V and J are TRBV19 and TRBJ2-1, with D hard to call. This CDR3 is 11 amino acids long. In germline, CDR1 is FNHDT, CDR2 SITEND (reference sequence). CDR3 loop: CASSTTSEQFF. Partial CDR3 DNA: TGTGCCAGCAGTACGACTTCT.

This clone has a handful of counts. These gene names are mouse names. The observed sequence ends 4 residues before the CDR3 terminus, with the missing tail filled in from the germline J gene. V usage is TRBV13-1 and J usage is TRBJ2-2, with D possibly matching TRBD2 (6 bases). The CDR3 totals 15 residues. V lost 3 bases to trimming and J lost 1 base, with 10 bases between them. Germline V gives CDR1 NSHNY, CDR2 SYGAGN. The CDR3 DNA, read in part, is TGTGCCAGCAGTGCGGCTGGGGAAAACACCGGG. It yields the protein CASSAAGENTG. The entire CDR3 sequence reads CASSAAGENTGQLYF.

About this clone itself: Germline and genes: mouse. The CDR3 goes on 4 residues after the read ends, and that part is filled in from the germline J gene. The chain recombines TRBV17 with TRBJ1-1; D remains unclear. Germline-derived CDR1 and CDR2 are MNHDT and YYDKIL. This CDR3 comprises 12 residues. The DNA read from the CDR3 is TGTGCTAGCAGCCCCTCAGTAACA. Translation gives CASSPSVT. The whole CDR3 sequence reads CASSPSVTEVFF.

In the case of this clone: Germline and genes: mouse. The observed sequence ends 4 residues before the CDR3 terminus, with the missing tail filled in from the germline J gene. Other DNA sequences in this sample translate to the same CDR3. The chain has TRBV13-3 and TRBJ1-2; 10 nucleotides align to TRBD1. Per germline, CDR1 NNHDY and CDR2 SYVADS. The CDR3 has 14 residues. Losses at the gene ends were 6 bases for V and 2 bases for J; bases not matched to a gene: 4. The CDR3: CASTRQGANSDYTF. Partial CDR3 DNA: TGTGCCAGCACCCGACAGGGGGCTAACTCC.

The table lists this clone with a few counts. Gene labels here are mouse ones. The CDR3 end lies 4 residues beyond the end of the read and is filled in from the germline J gene. The chain carries TRBV4 and TRBJ1-1, with 7 positions matching TRBD1. CDR1 and CDR2 (germline): LGHDT, YNNKQL (reference sequence). The CDR3 runs to 15 residues. V was pared by 5 bases and J by 0 bases, with 6 bases of the junction left unmatched. Here the CDR3 reads CASSPRDRANTEVFF. The part of the CDR3 DNA that was read is TGTGCCAGCAGCCCCCGGGACAGAGCAAACACA. Together with reference TRBV4 and TRBJ1-1, the CDR3 gives the full variable domain: ETAVFQTPNYHVTQVGNEVSFNCKQTLGHDTMYWYKQDSKKLLKIMFSYNNKQLIVNETVPRRFSPQSSDKAHLNLRIKSVEPEDSAVYLCASSPRDRANTEVFFGKGTRLTVV.

This clone appeared a few times. All gene names here are mouse names. The observed sequence ends 3 residues before the CDR3 terminus, with the missing tail filled in from the germline J gene. The chain links TRBV1 to TRBJ1-6, with 9 bases aligning to TRBD1. TRBJ1-6 is an open reading frame, and its role is uncertain. The CDR3 extends over 16 amino acids. CDR1 is NSQYPW and CDR2 is LRSPGD in the germline V gene (reference sequence). V lost 3 bases and J lost 4; bases outside the gene matches: 4. CDR3 region: CTCSASGQGYNSPLYF. CDR3 DNA, as far as it was read: TGCACCTGCAGTGCCTCGGGACAGGGATATAATTCGCCC.

About this clone itself: Genes here carry mouse names. With the read ending 4 residues before the CDR3 end, the germline J gene is used to fill in that end. The chain joins TRBV19 to TRBJ1-1; D may be TRBD1 (5 bases). Germline V CDR1 and CDR2: FNHDT, SITEND (reference sequence). There are 14 residues in the CDR3. Trimming removed 5 bases from V and 0 bases from J, with 11 bases in between. CDR3 bases read: TGTGCCAGCAGCCCGGACACTGCAAACACA. It encodes CASSPDTANT. The full CDR3 protein reads CASSPDTANTEVFF.

This clone was observed a handful of times. These gene names are mouse names. The observed sequence ends 4 residues before the CDR3 terminus, with the missing tail filled in from the germline J gene. The rearrangement joins TRBV13-3 to TRBJ2-5, with D unresolved. The V gene's germline CDR1 is NNHDY and CDR2 SYVADS. This CDR3 has 13 amino acids. The part of the CDR3 DNA that was read is TGTGCCAGCAGTGATTCCCTCCAGGAC. Its protein is CASSDSLQD. In full, the CDR3 is CASSDSLQDTQYF. The full variable domain, rest sourced from reference TRBV13-3 and TRBJ2-5, is EAAVTQSPRSKVAVTGGKVTLSCHQTNNHDYMYWYRQDTGHGLRLIHYSYVADSTEKGDIPDGYKASRPSQENFSLILELASLSQTAVYFCASSDSLQDTQYFGPGTRLLVL.

Turning to this clone: Gene names refer to mouse genes. Coverage ceases 4 residues before the CDR3 finishes, and the germline J gene fills in the end. The chain joins TRBV5 to TRBJ2-2; D is undetermined. Germline V gene lookup returns CDR1 LGHNA and CDR2 YNLKQL (reference sequence). The CDR3 spans 13 residues. V lost 0 bases and J 5 bases, leaving 4 bases between the germline ends. Partial CDR3 DNA: TGTGCCAGCAGCCAAGACAAGACCGGG. This translates into CASSQDKTG. The full CDR3 is CASSQDKTGQLYF.

Note on this clone: The junction departs from germline at one end; a sequencing error may be responsible. Mouse names are used for the genes. The DNA ends 4 residues before the CDR3 does, and the rest of the CDR3 is filled in from the germline J gene. Other DNA sequences in this specimen translate into the identical CDR3. The V gene is TRBV13-3, the J gene TRBJ2-7, with D possibly being TRBD1 (5 bases). CDR3 length equals 12 residues. CDR1 and CDR2 (germline): NNHDY, SYVADS. The CDR3 spells CASSESGYEQYF. The sequenced CDR3 bases are TGTGCTAGCAGTGAGTCAGGGTAT.

Regarding this clone: Germline and genes: mouse. Incomplete CDR3 DNA: TGTGCCAGCAGCAGGACAGGGGAGAGTGCT. Its translation is CASSRTGESA. The whole CDR3 region reads CASSRTGESAEQFF. The chain combines TRBV19 with TRBJ2-1; TRBD1 agrees at 9 bases. The CDR3 extends 4 residues past the end of the read, so its final part is completed from the germline J gene. Per the germline V gene, CDR1 is FNHDT and CDR2 is SITEND (reference sequence). The CDR3 sequence is 14 residues long. The J segment lost 6 bases and the V segment lost 5 bases, leaving 6 bases of the junction unmatched.

This clone was counted between two and nine times. Gene names and germline refer to mouse. The read terminates 4 residues before the CDR3 end, so the remaining end is supplied by the germline J gene. The chain uses TRBV1 and TRBJ2-7, with 9 bases fitting TRBD1. The V and J ends lost 2 bases and 3 bases, in that order; junction bases with no gene match: 2. This CDR3 has 14 residues. Germline CDR1 is NSQYPW and CDR2 is LRSPGD (reference sequence). The DNA read from the CDR3 is TGCACCTGCAGTGCAAAGACAGGGGGCTAT. As protein: CTCSAKTGGY. The CDR3 as a whole reads CTCSAKTGGYEQYF.